This paragraph reports one T cell receptor (beta chain). Its matching antigen is unknown. Germline V gene sequence: CDR1 LNHNV, CDR2 YYDKDF (reference sequence). The length of the CDR3 is 15 residues. The V gene end was trimmed by 4 bases and the J gene end by 5 bases; junction bases not matched to a gene: 8. The sample comes from a study of cytomegalovirus exposure and HLA in healthy donors. Overall study: There were roughly 110 million unique TCR beta sequences, drawn from roughly 200 million T cells, in an earlier analysis. Study conclusions and caveats: The study listed roughly 160 cytomegalovirus-associated TCR beta chains.

13 Jbeta primers and 60 Vbeta primers were used for the PCR. Repertoires were generated with immunoSEQ multiplex PCR, while TCRdb's copy carries only in-frame clones and drops some. The profile covers around 100,000 clones, with more than 70% appearing a single time and about 3.7% taken by the ten largest. Sequencing was carried out using PBMCs. This TCR came from a man aged 30 to 45 in good health and CMV-seronegative. This sequence joins TRBV15 and TRBJ2-1; 7 positions agree with TRBD2. The chain's CDR3 is CATSTRTSSNNEQFF. In DNA, the CDR3 is TGTGCCACCAGCACCCGGACTAGTTCAAACAATGAGCAGTTCTTC.